This T cell receptor beta chain was documented in a study of T-cell memory formation after mild COVID-19. General observations from the study: Pre-infection memory already had some responding clones, implying cross-reactive memory joined. Specificity for SARS-CoV-2 was not confirmed among the second-wave clones peaking on day 37. Clones that contracted from day 15 to 85 had balanced CD4/CD8; later expanders were CD4+ biased. Most CD4+ clones that shrank were in CM and EM, while CD8+ ones turned up in EMRA.

Using its own MiXCR run on the 5' RACE reads, TCRdb lists one record per CDR3 protein. The sample carries approximately 500,000 distinct CDR3 sequences, nearly 25% recorded once. V was pared by 0 bases and J by 0 bases, with 11 bases between. Germline loops: CDR1 DFQATT, CDR2 SNEGSKA (reference sequence). This CDR3 region has 15 residues. To note about this clonotype: No antigen is known for it.

The receptor was derived from an adult woman who had mild COVID-19 (a few samples of this study predate the infection). Cell type and time point are not known. The V call is TRBV20-1, the J call TRBJ1-2; no reliable D call. Sequenced input: PBMCs or a T cell subset sorted from them (not recorded which). The CDR3 DNA reads TGCAGTGCTAGAGATCTTTCACCCTCTAACTATGGCTACACCTTC. Its protein product is CSARDLSPSNYGYTF.